This TCR beta chain was recorded in a study of neoadjuvant nivolumab and ipilimumab in lung cancer. Study-level points and caveats: From pretherapy to surgery, tumor richness and clonality rose with dual therapy. TCR sequencing covered a small number of samples. Higher pretherapy blood TCR richness went with higher resected-tumor richness. Resected tumors had greater TCR richness and clonality than uninvolved lung.

About this clone itself: The antigen is undetermined.

V was clipped by 0 bases and J by 0 bases; unmatched bases: 6. In germline, CDR1 is SGHRS, CDR2 YFSETQ. The CDR3 sequence is 17 residues long. TCRdb keeps only in-frame clones here, not all; method: immunoSEQ multiplex PCR. The sample lists about 33,000 clones, under 95% occurring once. The input for sequencing was peripheral blood, taken after neoadjuvant nivolumab, alone or with ipilimumab, at or shortly before surgery. The chain joins TRBV5-1 to TRBJ2-5, with TRBD1 matching 9 bases. This sequence originates from an adult with non-small cell lung cancer. The CDR3 region is CASSLALTGGNQETQYF. The CDR3 region has the DNA TGCGCCAGCAGCTTGGCATTGACAGGGGGTAACCAAGAGACCCAGTACTTC.